Given below is one T cell receptor (beta chain) in context. This sample is part of a study of T-cell reconstitution after alpha-beta-depleted transplantation in children. After removal of 5 bases from V and 5 bases from J, the junction contained 14 bases not matched to a gene. The germline V gene encodes CDR1 SGHTA and CDR2 FQGNSA. The CDR3 has 16 amino acids. TCRbeta library construction was performed incorporating unique molecular identifiers. TCRdb passed the PCR reads through MiXCR, listing each CDR3 protein once. The data show more than 500,000 distinct CDR3 sequences, 11% seen once. Sequences were derived from PBMCs, mostly from graft donor cells, sampled 180 days after TCRalphabeta/CD19-depleted stem cell transplant. The chain links TRBV7-2 to TRBJ2-5; 7 positions match TRBD2. The source of this sequence is a female patient aged 2-9 years who had a stem cell transplant for aplastic anemia, so the T cells may come from the graft donor. Written as DNA, the CDR3 is TGTGCCAGCAGCCCGGTGTGGGGCGGGGGTGGGGAGACCCAGTACTTC. It translates to CASSPVWGGGGETQYF.